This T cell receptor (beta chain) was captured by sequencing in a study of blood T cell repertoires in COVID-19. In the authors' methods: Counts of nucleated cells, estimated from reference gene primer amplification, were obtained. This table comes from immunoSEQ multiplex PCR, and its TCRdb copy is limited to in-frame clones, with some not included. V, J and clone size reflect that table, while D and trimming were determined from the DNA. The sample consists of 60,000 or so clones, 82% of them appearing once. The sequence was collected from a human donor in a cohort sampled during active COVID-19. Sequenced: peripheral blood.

CDR3 sequence reads: CASSKGGSGGSYNEQFF. As DNA, the CDR3 is TGCGCCAGCAGCAAGGGGGGAAGCGGGGGCTCCTACAATGAGCAGTTCTTC. The V call is TRBV10-2, the J call TRBJ2-1, with 8 bases lining up with TRBD2. Trimming took 6 bases from V and 0 from J; bases not matched to a gene: 10. CDR1 WSHSY and CDR2 SAAADI come from the germline V gene. The CDR3 is 17 amino acids.